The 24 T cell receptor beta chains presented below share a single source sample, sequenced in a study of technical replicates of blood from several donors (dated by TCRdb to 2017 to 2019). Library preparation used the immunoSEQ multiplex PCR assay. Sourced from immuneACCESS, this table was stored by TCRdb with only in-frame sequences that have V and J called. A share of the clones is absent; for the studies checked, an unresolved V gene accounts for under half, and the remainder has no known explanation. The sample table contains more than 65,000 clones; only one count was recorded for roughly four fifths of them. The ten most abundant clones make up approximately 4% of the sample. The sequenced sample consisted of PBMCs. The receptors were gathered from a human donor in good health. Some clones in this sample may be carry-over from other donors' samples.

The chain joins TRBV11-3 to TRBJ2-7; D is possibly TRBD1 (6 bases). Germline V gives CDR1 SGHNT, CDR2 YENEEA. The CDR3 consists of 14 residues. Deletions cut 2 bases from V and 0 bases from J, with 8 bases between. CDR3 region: CASSLRQVSYEQYF. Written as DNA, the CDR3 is TGTGCCAGCAGCTTACGACAGGTCTCCTACGAGCAGTACTTC.

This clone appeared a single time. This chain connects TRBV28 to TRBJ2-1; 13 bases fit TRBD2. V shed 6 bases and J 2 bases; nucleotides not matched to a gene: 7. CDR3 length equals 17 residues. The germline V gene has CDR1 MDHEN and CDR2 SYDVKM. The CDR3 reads CASSPLGLAGAYNEQFF. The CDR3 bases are TGTGCCAGCAGCCCACTTGGACTAGCGGGGGCCTACAATGAGCAGTTCTTC.

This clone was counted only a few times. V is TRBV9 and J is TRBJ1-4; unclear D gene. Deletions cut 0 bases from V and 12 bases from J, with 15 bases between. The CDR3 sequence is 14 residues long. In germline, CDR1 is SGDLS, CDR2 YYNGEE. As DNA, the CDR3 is TGTGCCAGCAGCGTAGGTCACGGGTTGAAGGAACTGTTTTTT. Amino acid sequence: CASSVGHGLKELFF.

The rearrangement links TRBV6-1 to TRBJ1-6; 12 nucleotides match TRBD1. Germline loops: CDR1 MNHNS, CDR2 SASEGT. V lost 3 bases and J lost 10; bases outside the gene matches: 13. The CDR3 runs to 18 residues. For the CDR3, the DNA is TGTGCCAGCAGTGATGGGGCCGGGACAGGGGGCTCGGTATCACCCCTCCACTTT. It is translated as CASSDGAGTGGSVSPLHF.

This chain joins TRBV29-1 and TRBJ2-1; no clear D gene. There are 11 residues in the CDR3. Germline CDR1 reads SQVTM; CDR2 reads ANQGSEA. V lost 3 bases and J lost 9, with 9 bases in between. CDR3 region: CSVEGYTEQFF. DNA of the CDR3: TGCAGCGTTGAGGGCTATACTGAGCAGTTCTTC.

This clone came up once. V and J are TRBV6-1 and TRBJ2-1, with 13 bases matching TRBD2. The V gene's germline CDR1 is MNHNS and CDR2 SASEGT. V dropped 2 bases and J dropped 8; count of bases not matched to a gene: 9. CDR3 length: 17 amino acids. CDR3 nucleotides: TGTGCCAGCAGTGAATTCGGACTAGCGGGAGTATTCGATGAGCAGTTCTTC. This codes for CASSEFGLAGVFDEQFF.

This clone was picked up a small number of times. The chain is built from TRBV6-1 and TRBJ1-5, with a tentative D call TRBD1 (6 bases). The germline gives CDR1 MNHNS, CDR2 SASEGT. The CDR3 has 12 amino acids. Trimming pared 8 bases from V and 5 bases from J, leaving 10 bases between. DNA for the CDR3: TGTGCCAGCCGGGCAGGGGATCAGCCCCAGCATTTT. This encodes CASRAGDQPQHF.

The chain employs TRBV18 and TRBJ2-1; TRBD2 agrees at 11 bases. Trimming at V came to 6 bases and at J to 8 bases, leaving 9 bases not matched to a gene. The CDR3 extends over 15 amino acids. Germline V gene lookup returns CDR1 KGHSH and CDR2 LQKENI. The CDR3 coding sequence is TGTGCCAGCTCCCCTACTAGCGGGAGTGAAGATGAGCAGTTCTTC. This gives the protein CASSPTSGSEDEQFF.

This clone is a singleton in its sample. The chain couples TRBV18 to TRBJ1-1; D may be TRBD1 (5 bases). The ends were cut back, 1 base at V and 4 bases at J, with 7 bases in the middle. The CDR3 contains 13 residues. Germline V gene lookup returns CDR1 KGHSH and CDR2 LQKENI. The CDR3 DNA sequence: TGTGCCAGCTCACCACGGCAGGGCACTGAAGCTTTCTTT. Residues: CASSPRQGTEAFF.

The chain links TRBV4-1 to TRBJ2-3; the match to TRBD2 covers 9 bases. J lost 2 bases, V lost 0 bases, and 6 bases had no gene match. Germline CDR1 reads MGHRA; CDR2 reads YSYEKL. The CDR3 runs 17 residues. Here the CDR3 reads CASSQELAGPLTDTQYF. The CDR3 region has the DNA TGCGCCAGCAGCCAAGAGCTAGCGGGGCCCCTCACAGATACGCAGTATTTT.

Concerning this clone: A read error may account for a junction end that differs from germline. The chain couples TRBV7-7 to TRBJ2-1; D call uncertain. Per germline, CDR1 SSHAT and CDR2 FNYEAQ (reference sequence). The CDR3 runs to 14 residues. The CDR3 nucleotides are TGTGCTAGCAGCTTAGCTGGGCCCTACAATGAGCAGTTCTTC. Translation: CASSLAGPYNEQFF.

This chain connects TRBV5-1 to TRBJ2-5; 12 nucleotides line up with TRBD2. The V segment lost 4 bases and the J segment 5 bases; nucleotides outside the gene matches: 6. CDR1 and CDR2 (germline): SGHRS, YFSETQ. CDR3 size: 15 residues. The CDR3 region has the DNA TGCGCCAGCAGCCCTAGCGGGGGGGCTGGTGAGACCCAGTACTTC. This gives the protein CASSPSGGAGETQYF.

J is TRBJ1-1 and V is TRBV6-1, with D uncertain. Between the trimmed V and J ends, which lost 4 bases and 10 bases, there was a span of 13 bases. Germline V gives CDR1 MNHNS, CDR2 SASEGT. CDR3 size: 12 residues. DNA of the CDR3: TGTGCCAGCAGTGTAGGACTCGGCGGAGCTTTCTTT. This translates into CASSVGLGGAFF.

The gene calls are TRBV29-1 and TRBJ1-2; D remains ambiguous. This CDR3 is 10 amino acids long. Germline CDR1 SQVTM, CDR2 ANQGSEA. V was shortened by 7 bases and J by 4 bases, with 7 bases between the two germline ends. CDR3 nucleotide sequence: TGCAGCGACGCGAGCTATGGCTACACCTTC. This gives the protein CSDASYGYTF.

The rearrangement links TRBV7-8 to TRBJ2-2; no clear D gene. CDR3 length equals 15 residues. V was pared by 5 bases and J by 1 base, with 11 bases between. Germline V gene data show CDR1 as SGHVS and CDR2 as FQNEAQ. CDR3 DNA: TGTGCCAGCAGCCCCTGGGCCCAGAACACCGGGGAGCTGTTTTTT. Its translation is CASSPWAQNTGELFF.

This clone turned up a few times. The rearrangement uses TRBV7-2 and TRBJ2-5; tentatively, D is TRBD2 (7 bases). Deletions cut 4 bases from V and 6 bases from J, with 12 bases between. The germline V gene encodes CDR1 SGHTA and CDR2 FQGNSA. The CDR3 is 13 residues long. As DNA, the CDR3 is TGTGCCAGCAGCTCGGGGGGCGGAAAGACCCAGTACTTC. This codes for CASSSGGGKTQYF.

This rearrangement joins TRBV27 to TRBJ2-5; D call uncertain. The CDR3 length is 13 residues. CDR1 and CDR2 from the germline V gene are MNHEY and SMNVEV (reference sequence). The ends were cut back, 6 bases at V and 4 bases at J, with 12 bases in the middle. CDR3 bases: TGTGCCAGCAGGGCTCGACTCGGAGAGACCCAGTACTTC. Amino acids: CASRARLGETQYF.

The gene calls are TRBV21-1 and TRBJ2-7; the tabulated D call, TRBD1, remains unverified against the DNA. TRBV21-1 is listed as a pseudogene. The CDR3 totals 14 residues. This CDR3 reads CASIDMGRLSEQYF. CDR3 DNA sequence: TGTGCCAGCATCGACATGGGGCGTCTAAGCGAGCAGTACTTC.

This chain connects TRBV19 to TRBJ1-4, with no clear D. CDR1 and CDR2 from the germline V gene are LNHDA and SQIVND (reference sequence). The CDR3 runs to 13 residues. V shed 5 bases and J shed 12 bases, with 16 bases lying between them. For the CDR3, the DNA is TGTGCCAGTAGTCGCCGAGCTGAGGTGGAACTGTTTTTT. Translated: CASSRRAEVELFF.

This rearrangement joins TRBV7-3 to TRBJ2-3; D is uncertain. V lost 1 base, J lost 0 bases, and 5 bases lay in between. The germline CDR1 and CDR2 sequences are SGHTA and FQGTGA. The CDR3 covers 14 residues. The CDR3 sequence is CASSLISSTDTQYF. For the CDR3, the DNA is TGTGCCAGCAGCTTAATCTCTAGCACAGATACGCAGTATTTT.

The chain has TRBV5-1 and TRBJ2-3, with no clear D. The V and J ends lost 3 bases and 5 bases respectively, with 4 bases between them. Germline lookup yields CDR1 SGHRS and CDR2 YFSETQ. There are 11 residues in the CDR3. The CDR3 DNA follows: TGCGCCAGCAGCTCCGGAGATACGCAGTATTTT. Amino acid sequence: CASSSGDTQYF.

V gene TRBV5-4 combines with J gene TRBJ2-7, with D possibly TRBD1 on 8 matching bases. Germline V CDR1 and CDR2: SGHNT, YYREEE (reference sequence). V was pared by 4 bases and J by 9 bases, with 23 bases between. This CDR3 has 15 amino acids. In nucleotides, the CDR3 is TGTGCCAGCAGCATGGGAGGGACAGGACCATCGGGGCAGTACTTC. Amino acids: CASSMGGTGPSGQYF.

The CDR3 coding sequence is TGCGCCAGCAGTGTCCAGGACACCTACGAGCAGTACTTC. It yields the protein CASSVQDTYEQYF. This chain joins TRBV10-2 and TRBJ2-7, with D possibly being TRBD1 (5 bases). V lost 4 bases and J 2 bases, leaving 9 bases between the germline ends. CDR1 WSHSY and CDR2 SAAADI come from the germline V gene. The CDR3 covers 13 residues.

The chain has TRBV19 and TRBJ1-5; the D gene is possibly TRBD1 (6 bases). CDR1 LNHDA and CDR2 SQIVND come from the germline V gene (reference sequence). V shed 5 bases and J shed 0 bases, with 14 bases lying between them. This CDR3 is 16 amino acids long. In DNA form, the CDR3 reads TGTGCCAGTAGTTTGGGGGGGCCCTATAGCAATCAGCCCCAGCATTTT. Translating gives CASSLGGPYSNQPQHF.